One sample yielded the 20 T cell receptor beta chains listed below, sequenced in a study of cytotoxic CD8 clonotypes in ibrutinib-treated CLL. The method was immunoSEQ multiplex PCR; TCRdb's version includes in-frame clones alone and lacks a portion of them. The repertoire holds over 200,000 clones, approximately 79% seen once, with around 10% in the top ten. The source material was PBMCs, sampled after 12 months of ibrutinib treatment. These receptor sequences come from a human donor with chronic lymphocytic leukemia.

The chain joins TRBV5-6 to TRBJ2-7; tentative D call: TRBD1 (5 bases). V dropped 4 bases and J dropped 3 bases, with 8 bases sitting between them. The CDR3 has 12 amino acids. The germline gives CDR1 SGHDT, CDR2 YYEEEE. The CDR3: CASSPRDYEQYF. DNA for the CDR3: TGTGCCAGCAGCCCCAGGGACTACGAGCAGTACTTC. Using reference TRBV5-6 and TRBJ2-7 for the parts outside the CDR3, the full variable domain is DAGVTQSPTHLIKTRGQQVTLRCSPKSGHDTVSWYQQALGQGPQFIFQYYEEEERQRGNFPDRFSGHQFPNYSSELNVNALLLGDSALYLCASSPRDYEQYFGPGTRLTVT.

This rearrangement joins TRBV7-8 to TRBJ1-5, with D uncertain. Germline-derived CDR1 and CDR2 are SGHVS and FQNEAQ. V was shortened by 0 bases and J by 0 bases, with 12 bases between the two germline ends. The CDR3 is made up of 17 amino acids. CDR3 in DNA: TGTGCCAGCAGCTTAGCCGTGGCAGCCTATAGCAATCAGCCCCAGCATTTT. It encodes CASSLAVAAYSNQPQHF.

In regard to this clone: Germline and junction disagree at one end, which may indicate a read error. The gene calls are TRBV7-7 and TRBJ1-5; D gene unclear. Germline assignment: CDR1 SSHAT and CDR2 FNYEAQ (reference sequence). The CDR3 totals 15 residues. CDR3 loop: CASSLEGDGNQPQHF. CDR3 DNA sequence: TGTGCTAGCAGCTTAGAGGGCGACGGCAATCAGCCCCAGCATTTT.

The CDR3 loop is CASSLAPSGNTEAFF. For the CDR3, the DNA is TGTGCCAGCAGCTTAGCGCCATCAGGGAACACTGAAGCTTTCTTT. The rearrangement links TRBV7-9 to TRBJ1-1, with unresolved D. Germline loops: CDR1 SEHNR, CDR2 FQNEAQ (reference sequence). Trimming shortened V by 0 bases and J by 1 base, and 9 bases separated the two germline ends. CDR3 length: 15 residues.

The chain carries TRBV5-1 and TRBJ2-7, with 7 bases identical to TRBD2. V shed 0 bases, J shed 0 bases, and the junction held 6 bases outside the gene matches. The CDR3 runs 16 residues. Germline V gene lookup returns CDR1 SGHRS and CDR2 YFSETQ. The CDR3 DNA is TGCGCCAGCAGCTTGGAGCCTCCGGGAGGCTCCTACGAGCAGTACTTC. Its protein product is CASSLEPPGGSYEQYF.

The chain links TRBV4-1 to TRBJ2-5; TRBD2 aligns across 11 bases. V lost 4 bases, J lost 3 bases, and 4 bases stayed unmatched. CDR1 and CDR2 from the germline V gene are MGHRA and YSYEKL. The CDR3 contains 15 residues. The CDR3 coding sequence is TGCGCCAGCAGCCCGTTAGCGGGAGGGGAAGAGACCCAGTACTTC. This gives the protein CASSPLAGGEETQYF.

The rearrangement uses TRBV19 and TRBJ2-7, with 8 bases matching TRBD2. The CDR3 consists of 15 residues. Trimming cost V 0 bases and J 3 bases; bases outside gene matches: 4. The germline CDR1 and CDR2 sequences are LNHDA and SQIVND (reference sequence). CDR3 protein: CASSIEPSGRYEQYF. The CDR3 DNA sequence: TGTGCCAGTAGTATAGAGCCTAGCGGGCGCTACGAGCAGTACTTC.

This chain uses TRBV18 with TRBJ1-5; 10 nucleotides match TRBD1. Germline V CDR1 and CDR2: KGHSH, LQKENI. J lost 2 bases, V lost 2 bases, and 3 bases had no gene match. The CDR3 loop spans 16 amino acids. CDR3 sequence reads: CASSPTGTGGNQPQHF. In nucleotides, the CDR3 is TGTGCCAGCTCACCAACCGGGACAGGGGGCAATCAGCCCCAGCATTTT.

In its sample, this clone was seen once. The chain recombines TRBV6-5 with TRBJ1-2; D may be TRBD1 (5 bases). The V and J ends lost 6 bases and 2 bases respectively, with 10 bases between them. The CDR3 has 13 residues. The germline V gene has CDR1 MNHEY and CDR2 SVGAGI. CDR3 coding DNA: TGTGCCAGCAGACTCGACAGAAACTATGGCTACACCTTC. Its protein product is CASRLDRNYGYTF.

DNA of the CDR3: TGTGCCAGCAGCCAAGGGCGGGACACAGATACGCAGTATTTT. It is translated as CASSQGRDTDTQYF. The rearrangement joins TRBV6-5 to TRBJ2-3; D perhaps matches TRBD2 (6 bases). The CDR3 loop spans 14 amino acids. CDR1 is MNHEY and CDR2 is SVGAGI in the germline V gene. With 6 bases removed from V and 2 bases from J, the gap between germline ends came to 12 bases.

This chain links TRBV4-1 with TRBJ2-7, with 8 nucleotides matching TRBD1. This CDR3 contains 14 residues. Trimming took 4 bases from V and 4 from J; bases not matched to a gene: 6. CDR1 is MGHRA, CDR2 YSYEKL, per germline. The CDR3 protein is CASSREGQEYEQYF. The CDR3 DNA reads TGCGCCAGCAGCCGAGAGGGACAGGAGTACGAGCAGTACTTC.

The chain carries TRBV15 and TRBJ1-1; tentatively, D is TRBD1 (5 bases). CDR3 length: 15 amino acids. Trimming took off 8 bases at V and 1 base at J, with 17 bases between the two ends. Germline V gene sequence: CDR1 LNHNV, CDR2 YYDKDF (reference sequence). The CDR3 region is CATVGDPRRNTEAFF. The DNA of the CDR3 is TGTGCCACCGTAGGGGATCCGAGGAGGAACACTGAAGCTTTCTTT.

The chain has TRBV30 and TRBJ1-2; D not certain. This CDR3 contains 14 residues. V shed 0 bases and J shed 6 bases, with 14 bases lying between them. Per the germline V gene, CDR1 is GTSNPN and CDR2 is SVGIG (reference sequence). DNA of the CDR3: TGTGCCTGGAGTGTATGGGCTGGTGGGCATGGCTACACCTTC. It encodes CAWSVWAGGHGYTF.

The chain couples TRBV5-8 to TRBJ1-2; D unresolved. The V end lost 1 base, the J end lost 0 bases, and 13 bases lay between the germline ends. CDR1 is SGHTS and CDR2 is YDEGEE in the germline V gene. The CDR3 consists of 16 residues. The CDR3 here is CASSLTHPPPNYGYTF. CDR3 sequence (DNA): TGTGCCAGCAGCTTGACGCACCCCCCTCCTAACTATGGCTACACCTTC. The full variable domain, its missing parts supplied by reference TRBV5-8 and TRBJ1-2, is EAGVTQSPTHLIKTRGQQATLRCSPISGHTSVYWYQQALGLGLQFLLWYDEGEERNRGNFPPRFSGRQFPNYSSELNVNALELEDSALYLCASSLTHPPPNYGYTFGSGTRLTVV.

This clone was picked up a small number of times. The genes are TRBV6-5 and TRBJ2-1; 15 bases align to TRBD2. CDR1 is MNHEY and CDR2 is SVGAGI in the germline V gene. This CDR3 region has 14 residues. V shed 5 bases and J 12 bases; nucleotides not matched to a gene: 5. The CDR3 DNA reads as TGTGCCAGCAGTCCAGGACTAGCGGGAGGGTCGCAGTTCTTC. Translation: CASSPGLAGGSQFF.

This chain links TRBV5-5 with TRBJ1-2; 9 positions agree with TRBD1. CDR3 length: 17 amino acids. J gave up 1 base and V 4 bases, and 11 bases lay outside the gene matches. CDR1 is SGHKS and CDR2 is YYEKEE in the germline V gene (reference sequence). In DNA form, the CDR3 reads TGTGCCAGCAGCAACGCCGGGACAGGGTTCCTTAACTATGGCTACACCTTC. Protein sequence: CASSNAGTGFLNYGYTF. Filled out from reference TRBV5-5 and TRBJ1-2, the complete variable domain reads DAGVTQSPTHLIKTRGQQVTLRCSPISGHKSVSWYQQVLGQGPQFIFQYYEKEERGRGNFPDRFSARQFPNYSSELNVNALLLGDSALYLCASSNAGTGFLNYGYTFGSGTRLTVV.

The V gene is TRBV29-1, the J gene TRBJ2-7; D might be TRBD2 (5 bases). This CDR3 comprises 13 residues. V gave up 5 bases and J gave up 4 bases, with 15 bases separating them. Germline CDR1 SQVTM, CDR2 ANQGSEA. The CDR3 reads CSVRVGVGYEQYF. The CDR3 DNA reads TGCAGCGTTAGGGTGGGAGTAGGGTACGAGCAGTACTTC.

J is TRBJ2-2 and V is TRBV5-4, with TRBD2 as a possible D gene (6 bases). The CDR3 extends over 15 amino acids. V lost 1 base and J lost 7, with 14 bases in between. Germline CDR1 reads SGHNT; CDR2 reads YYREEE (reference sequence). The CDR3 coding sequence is TGTGCCAGCAGCTTGCGGCGGGATGGGAGCGGGGAGCTGTTTTTT. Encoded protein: CASSLRRDGSGELFF.

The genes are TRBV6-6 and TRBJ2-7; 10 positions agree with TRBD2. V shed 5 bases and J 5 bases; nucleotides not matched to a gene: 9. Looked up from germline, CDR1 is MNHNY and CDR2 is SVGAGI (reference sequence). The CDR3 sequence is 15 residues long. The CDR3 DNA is TGTGCCAGCAGTACCACTAGCGGGGTTGTCAACGAGCAGTACTTC. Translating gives CASSTTSGVVNEQYF.

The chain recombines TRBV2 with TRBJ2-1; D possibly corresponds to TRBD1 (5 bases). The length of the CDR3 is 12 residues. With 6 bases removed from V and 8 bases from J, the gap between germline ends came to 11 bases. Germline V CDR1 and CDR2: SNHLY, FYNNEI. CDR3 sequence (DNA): TGTGCCAGCAGGGTCTGGGGCCATGAGCAGTTCTTC. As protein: CASRVWGHEQFF.